This is a list of T cell receptor beta chains from one sample in a study of cytomegalovirus exposure and HLA in healthy donors. Profiling relied on immunoSEQ multiplex PCR, and the TCRdb table lists in-frame clones only, not all of them. The sample contains 150,000 to 200,000 clones, 75% to 85% of which appear only once. The specimen sequenced was PBMCs. The receptors derive from a woman in her 30s in good health and CMV-seronegative. Each CDR3 is given with its conserved first and last residue. The order of the fields is J gene, D gene, clone size, V gene, CDR3 DNA, CDR3 protein. The D gene is left open where the match is weak. The size field is filled for only some rows; it gives once, few, many or a size class.

>TRBJ1-1|TRBD1|NA|TRBV18
TGTGCCAGCTCCCCCTCCAGTCATGTCGACAGGGCGGGTGAAGCTTTCTTT
CASSPSSHVDRAGEAFF
>TRBJ2-1|NA|NA|TRBV28
TGTGCCAGCAGTTTATTACTAGACAATGAGCAGTTCTTC
CASSLLLDNEQFF
>TRBJ2-7|TRBD1|NA|TRBV11-1
TGTGCCAGCAGCAAAGACAGGGTAACATCCTACGAGCAGTACTTC
CASSKDRVTSYEQYF
>TRBJ1-4|NA|NA|TRBV4-3
TGCGCCAGCAGCCAAGACTGGAGGGCTGGGGAAAAACTGTTTTTT
CASSQDWRAGEKLFF
>TRBJ2-2|TRBD1|NA|TRBV27
TGTGCCAGCAGAGACAGGGGTATTTTCGGGGAGCTGTTTTTT
CASRDRGIFGELFF
>TRBJ1-3|NA|NA|TRBV15
TGTGCCACCAGTAACCGACGGGGAGTCTCTGGAAACACCATATATTTT
CATSNRRGVSGNTIYF
>TRBJ2-2|NA|NA|TRBV13
TGTGCCAGCAGCTTACGGGGTCCCACCGGGGAGCTGTTTTTT
CASSLRGPTGELFF
>TRBJ1-2|NA|once|TRBV27
TGTGCCAGCAGTTTATCGGGGGCATGGTATGGCTACACCTTC
CASSLSGAWYGYTF
>TRBJ1-1|NA|NA|TRBV28
TGTGCCAGCAGTCTTCGGGGGTCCGTCAACACTGAAGCTTTCTTT
CASSLRGSVNTEAFF
>TRBJ2-1|NA|NA|TRBV10-3
TGTGCCATTAGAGAAAGCTCCTACAATGAGCAGTTCTTC
CAIRESSYNEQFF
>TRBJ1-2|TRBD1|NA|TRBV6-5
TGTGCCAGCACCCCCGAGACAGGGGGCGCCCGCTACACCTTC
CASTPETGGARYTF
>TRBJ2-7|NA|NA|TRBV6-1
TGTGCCAGCAGTGACAACTACGAGCAGTACTTC
CASSDNYEQYF